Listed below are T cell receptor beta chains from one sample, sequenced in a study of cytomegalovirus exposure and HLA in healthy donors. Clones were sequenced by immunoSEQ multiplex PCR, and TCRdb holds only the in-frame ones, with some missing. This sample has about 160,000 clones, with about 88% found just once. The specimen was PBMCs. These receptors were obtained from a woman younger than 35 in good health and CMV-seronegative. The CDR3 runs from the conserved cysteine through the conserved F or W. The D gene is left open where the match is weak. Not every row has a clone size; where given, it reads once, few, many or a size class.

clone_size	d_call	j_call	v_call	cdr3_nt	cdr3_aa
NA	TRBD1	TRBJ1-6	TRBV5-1	TGCGCCAGCAGCCCCGGACAGGGTTTGGAGAATTCACCCCTCCACTTT	CASSPGQGLENSPLHF
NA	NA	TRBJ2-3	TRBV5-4	TGTGCCAGCAGACCCGGGACTAGCACAGATACGCAGTATTTT	CASRPGTSTDTQYF
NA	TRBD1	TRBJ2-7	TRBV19	TGTGCCAGTAAAAGAGGGACAGGGGCATCCTACGAGCAGTACTTC	CASKRGTGASYEQYF
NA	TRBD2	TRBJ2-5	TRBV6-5	TGTGCCAGCAGTTCTCGAGGACTAGTGGGAGAGACCCAGTACTTC	CASSSRGLVGETQYF
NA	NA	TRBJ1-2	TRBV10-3	TGTGCCATCAGCGCCGGGACTGCCAACTATGGCTACACCTTC	CAISAGTANYGYTF
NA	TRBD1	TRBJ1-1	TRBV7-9	TGTGCCAGCAGCCCTCCATTGACAGGGCTCTGGACTGAAGCTTTCTTT	CASSPPLTGLWTEAFF
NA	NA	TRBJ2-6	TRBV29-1	TGCAGCGTTGAAGCAGGATCCGGGGCCAACGTCCTGACTTTC	CSVEAGSGANVLTF
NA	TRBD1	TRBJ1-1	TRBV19	TGTGCCAGTACTCTCAGACAGGGTGAAGCTTTCTTT	CASTLRQGEAFF
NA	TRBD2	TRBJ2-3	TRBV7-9	TGTGCCAGCAGCCGGGGACTAGCGGGGGGAGGAGATACGCAGTATTTT	CASSRGLAGGGDTQYF
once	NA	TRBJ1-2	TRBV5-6	TGTGCCAGCAGCTTGGGTGAAAGGGGCGCGTATGGCTACACCTTC	CASSLGERGAYGYTF
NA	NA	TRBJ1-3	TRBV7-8	TGTGCCAGCAGCTTATCAGTCGGAAACACCATATATTTT	CASSLSVGNTIYF
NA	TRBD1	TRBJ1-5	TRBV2	TGTGCCAGCAGTCCCAGGGGGCTGAGTCAGCCCCAGCATTTT	CASSPRGLSQPQHF
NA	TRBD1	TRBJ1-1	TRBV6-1	TGTGCCAGCAGTCCGACAGGGGTGAACACTGAAGCTTTCTTT	CASSPTGVNTEAFF
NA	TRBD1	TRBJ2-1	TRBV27	TGTGCCAGCAGTACCCGCGCGGGACAGGGGGGCCCCTACAATGAGCAGTTCTTC	CASSTRAGQGGPYNEQFF
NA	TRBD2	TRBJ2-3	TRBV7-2	TGTGCCAGCAGCTTAATATGGCTGACTAGCGGCCACAGCACAGATACGCAGTATTTT	CASSLIWLTSGHSTDTQYF
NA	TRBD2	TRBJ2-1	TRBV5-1	TGCGCCAGCAGCCCCGCGACCTTAGCGGGAGCGATAGGAGAGCAGTTCTTC	CASSPATLAGAIGEQFF
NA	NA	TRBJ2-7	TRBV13	TGTGCCAGCAGCTTAAAGTCTCTAGCATCCTCTCCCTACGAGCAGTACTTC	CASSLKSLASSPYEQYF
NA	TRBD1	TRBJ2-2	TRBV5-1	TGCGCCAGCAGCTTGGAAGGGGGCGGTCATATGGAGCTGTTTTTT	CASSLEGGGHMELFF
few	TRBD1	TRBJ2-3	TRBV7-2	TGTGCCAGCAGCTTACAGGGGGCGACAGATACGCAGTATTTT	CASSLQGATDTQYF
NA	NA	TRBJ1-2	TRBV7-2	TGTGCCAGCAGCCCCTCGGGAGGGGGTTATAGCTACACCTTC	CASSPSGGGYSYTF
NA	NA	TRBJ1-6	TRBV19	TGTGCCAGTAGGGCTAGCTCCTATAATTCACCCCTCCACTTT	CASRASSYNSPLHF
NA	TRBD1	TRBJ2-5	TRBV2	TGTGCCAGCAGTGAAGCCACAGGGGGGGAGACCCAGTACTTC	CASSEATGGETQYF
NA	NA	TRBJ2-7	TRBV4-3	TGCGCCAGCAGCCAGGAACAGAGCTCCTACGAGCAGTACTTC	CASSQEQSSYEQYF
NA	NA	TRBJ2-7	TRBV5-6	TGTGCCAGCAGCTTTACAGGGACCTACGAGCAGTACTTC	CASSFTGTYEQYF
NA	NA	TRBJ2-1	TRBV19	TGTGCCAGCAAGAACAGGGTCGGTGAGCAGTTCTTC	CASKNRVGEQFF
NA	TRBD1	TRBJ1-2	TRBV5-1	TGCGCCAGCAGCACACCACAGGGGGCTAATGGCTACACCTTC	CASSTPQGANGYTF
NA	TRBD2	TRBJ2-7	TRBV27	TGTGCCAGCAGTTTCTTGACTAGCGGGAGAGGGAACGAGCAGTACTTC	CASSFLTSGRGNEQYF
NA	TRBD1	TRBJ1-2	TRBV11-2	TGTGCCAGCAGCTTAGGTGCAGGGGGCGCCTATGGCTACACCTTC	CASSLGAGGAYGYTF
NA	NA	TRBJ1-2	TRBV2	TGTGCCAGCAGTGAACAGGCCGTGGCAGGGACTAACTATGGCTACACCTTC	CASSEQAVAGTNYGYTF